This is a list of T cell receptor beta chains from one sample in a study of shared clonotypes between healthy human individuals. Measured with immunoSEQ multiplex PCR; TCRdb has only the in-frame clones, and not every one. The sample holds about half a million clones, about 72% seen once. The sequencing input was PBMCs. These receptors were taken from a middle-aged woman in good health. Some clones in this sample may be carry-over from other donors' samples. Each CDR3 is given with its conserved first and last residue. The D gene is left open where the match is weak. Rows give clone size only sometimes, using once, few, many, or a class for an expanded clone.

V	size	J	D	DNA	CDR3
TRBV19	.	TRBJ1-5	.	TGTGCCAGTAGTAAGGGTCCTAGCAATCAGCCCCAGCATTTT	CASSKGPSNQPQHF
TRBV10-1	once	TRBJ2-1	TRBD2	TGCGCCAGCAGTGAGCACAGGAGCGGGAGTCGCCATGAGCAGTTCTTC	CASSEHRSGSRHEQFF
TRBV19	once	TRBJ1-3	.	TGTGCCAGTAGTCCGACAGGTCTCTCTGGAAACACCATATATTTT	CASSPTGLSGNTIYF
TRBV5-1	.	TRBJ2-1	TRBD1	TGCGCCAGCAGTATCGACAGGGCAGGGAATGAGCAGTTCTTC	CASSIDRAGNEQFF
TRBV30	few	TRBJ1-1	.	TGTGCCTGGAGTCCTGGACAAACTAACACTGAAGCTTTCTTT	CAWSPGQTNTEAFF
TRBV6-6	.	TRBJ2-2	.	TGTGCCAGCAGTTACCCTTCCTCGAACACCGGGGAGCTGTTTTTT	CASSYPSSNTGELFF
TRBV7-3	.	TRBJ2-3	TRBD1	TGTGCCAGCAGCTATACAGGGGGCACGACAGATACGCAGTATTTT	CASSYTGGTTDTQYF
TRBV28	.	TRBJ1-2	.	TGTGCCAGCATCGTGGGGGGGGATCTCAGTCATGGCTACACCTTC	CASIVGGDLSHGYTF
TRBV14	few	TRBJ2-6	.	TGTGCCAGCAGCAAAGGACTGACCTCTGGGGCCAACGTCCTGACTTTC	CASSKGLTSGANVLTF
TRBV19	.	TRBJ1-5	TRBD1	TGTGCCAGTACCTCCGGCGGGGCAGGGGGCGTTGGTCCCCAGCATTTT	CASTSGGAGGVGPQHF